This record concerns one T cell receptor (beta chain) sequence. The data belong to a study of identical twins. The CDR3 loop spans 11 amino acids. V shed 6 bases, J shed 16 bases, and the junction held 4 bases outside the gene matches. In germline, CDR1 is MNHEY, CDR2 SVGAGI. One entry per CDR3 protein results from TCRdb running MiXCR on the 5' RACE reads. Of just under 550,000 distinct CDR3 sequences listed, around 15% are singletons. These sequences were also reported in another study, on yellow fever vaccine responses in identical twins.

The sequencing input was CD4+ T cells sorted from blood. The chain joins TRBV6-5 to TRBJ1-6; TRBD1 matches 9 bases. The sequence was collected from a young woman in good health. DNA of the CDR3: TGTGCCAGCAGCCAGGGGACAGGGCTCCACTTT. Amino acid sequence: CASSQGTGLHF.